This TCR beta chain is drawn from a study of blood T cell repertoires in COVID-19. Looked up from germline, CDR1 is LNHDA and CDR2 is SQIVND (reference sequence). CDR3 length equals 12 residues. Trimming pared 3 bases from V and 2 bases from J, leaving 4 bases between. Assignment of participants to cohorts was predicated upon participant-reported clinical history. In the study's own analysis: How many nucleated cells were present was estimated from reference gene primer amplification. Some clones are missing from TCRdb's copy, which holds only in-frame ones; the method was immunoSEQ multiplex PCR. Clonal size and the V and J genes are those of that table, whereas D and trimming came from the DNA. The data show about 430,000 clones, around nine tenths seen once.

This clonotype originated in a young woman who had been exposed to COVID-19. The sample was PBMCs or T cells enriched from blood (not recorded which). The V gene is TRBV19, the J gene TRBJ2-5, with no clear D. The CDR3 nucleotides are TGTGCCAGTAGTATTCGGCAAGAGACCCAGTACTTC. Amino acids: CASSIRQETQYF.